This T cell receptor beta chain was observed in a study of control samples from healthy donors and cancer patients. Repertoires were generated with immunoSEQ multiplex PCR, while TCRdb's copy carries only in-frame clones and drops some. The sample shows approximately 170,000 clones, around nine tenths of them seen only once. Per the germline V gene, CDR1 is MNHEY and CDR2 is SMNVEV (reference sequence). The CDR3 runs to 14 residues. The V and J ends lost 9 bases and 8 bases, in that order; junction bases with no gene match: 12. The chain combines TRBV27 with TRBJ2-2, with TRBD2 identical over 7 bases. The specimen was blood. The sequence came from a woman in her twenties or thirties in good health. CDR3 protein: CASEGGGSPGELFF. Here the CDR3 DNA reads TGTGCCAGTGAAGGCGGCGGGAGCCCTGGGGAGCTGTTTTTT.